This T cell receptor beta chain was sequenced for a study of synovial regulatory T cells in juvenile arthritis (dated by TCRdb to the mid-2010s). About the full investigation: Among the sequenced patients, three were classified as therapy-naive, methotrexate plus infliximab was given to one, methotrexate was given to several, and treatment information was unavailable for one. Using matched patient samples, the researchers compared TCRbeta CDR3 repertoires across three groups: blood iaTreg cells, other blood Treg cells and synovial fluid Treg cells. The TCR repertoire comparisons covered Treg and Teff subsets from approximately 11 JIA patients with active disease. Effector T cell subsets from the study cohort were also sequenced for comparisons, but the Treg dataset by itself includes only blood Treg cells and synovial fluid Treg cells.

The donors for the TCR repertoire analysis were approximately 11 juvenile idiopathic arthritis patients with active disease who had not reached inactive disease, of whom 3 were polyarticular and 8 were oligoarticular. The median age of the TCR-sequenced patients was about 10 years (range 2.4-22.9), and their median disease duration was around seven years (range 0.2-19.1). Samples for TCR repertoire analysis came from two centres in Italy. Peripheral blood mononuclear cells were separated using a Histopaque-1077 density gradient and frozen in about 90% FCS with about 10% DMSO. The CDR3 has 11 amino acids, counting the end cysteine and phenylalanine. The DNA is not on file. The germline V gene (reference sequence) specifies DFQATT as CDR1 and SNEGSKA as CDR2. The paper's findings and limits, for the study overall: Synovial Treg cells shared more CDR3 sequences with iaTreg cells than with other blood Treg cells, and Chao-Jaccard similarity confirmed that synovial Treg cells were more closely related to iaTreg cells. iaTreg TCR repertoires were largely private across patients and partially overlapped with synovial Teff and blood CPL repertoires. Lower TCR diversity was observed in blood iaTreg cells than in other blood Treg cells, consistent with antigen-driven expansion.

Library preparation employed the immunoSEQ multiplex PCR assay. TCRbeta CDR3 sequencing was carried out by Adaptive Biotechnologies. Per the source publication's procedure: Repertoire similarity used the Chao-modified Jaccard index and median clonotype overlap from 200 random subsamples at equal sample size. Similarity analyses used either productive nucleotide sequences or in silico-translated amino acid sequences. To compare repertoires, the researchers applied hierarchical clustering with single linkage as well as t-SNE, based on Chao-modified Jaccard distances. After normalising for sample size, the researchers measured repertoire diversity with the Renyi index across a range of alpha values. What TCRdb holds here is the immuneACCESS table cut down to in-frame rearrangements. Part of the clones is not present; checked against another copy, under half of the missing clones reflect an unresolved V gene, and the others are unexplained. That table is the source of V, J and clone size, and D and trimming were worked out from the DNA. The sample table holds under 10,000 clones. In total, the top ten clones hold roughly 0.38% of the sample.

Points on this clone: Its binding antigen is unknown.

Here the chain combines TRBV20-1 and TRBJ2-1. This TCR was sampled from a donor between 2 and 29 years old with juvenile idiopathic arthritis. Sequenced: Treg cells from blood. The label giving this sample's cell subset or site can be read as: remaining (HLA-DR-negative) circulating blood Treg cells. The CDR3 corresponds to CSARRLYEQFF.